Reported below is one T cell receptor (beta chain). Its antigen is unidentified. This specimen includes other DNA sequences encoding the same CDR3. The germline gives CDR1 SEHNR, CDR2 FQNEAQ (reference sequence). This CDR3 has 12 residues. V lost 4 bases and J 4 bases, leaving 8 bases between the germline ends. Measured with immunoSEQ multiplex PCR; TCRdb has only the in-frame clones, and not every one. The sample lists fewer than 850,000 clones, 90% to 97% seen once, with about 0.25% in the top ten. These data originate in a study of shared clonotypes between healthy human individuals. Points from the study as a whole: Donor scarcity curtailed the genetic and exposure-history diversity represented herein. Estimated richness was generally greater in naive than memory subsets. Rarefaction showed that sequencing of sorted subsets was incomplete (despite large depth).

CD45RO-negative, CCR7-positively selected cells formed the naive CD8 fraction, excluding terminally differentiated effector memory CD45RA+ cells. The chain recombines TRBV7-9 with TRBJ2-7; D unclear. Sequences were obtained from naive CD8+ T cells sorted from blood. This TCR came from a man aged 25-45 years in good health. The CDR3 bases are TGTGCCAGCAGCTCCCAGGTTTACGAGCAGTACTTC. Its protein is CASSSQVYEQYF.